The entry below gives a single T cell receptor beta chain sequence along with its context. The antigen is not known. This sample was included in a study of cytomegalovirus exposure and HLA in healthy donors. Study-level findings and limits: Relative to equally common others, HLA-associated TCR beta chains showed greater clonal expansion in a later analysis.

Healthy bone marrow donors made up the cohort. The PCR employed 60 Vbeta primers together with 13 Jbeta primers. Only in-frame clones appear in the TCRdb table, and some are missing; sequencing was by immunoSEQ multiplex PCR. The sample consists of about 160,000 clones, roughly 72% of them appearing once. The CDR3 loop spans 15 amino acids. Trimming removed 0 bases from V and 3 bases from J; junction bases left unmatched: 6. Germline CDR1 reads SGDLS; CDR2 reads YYNGEE. The chain joins TRBV9 to TRBJ2-7, with 7 bases matching TRBD1. The sequence was obtained from a middle-aged man in good health and CMV-seronegative. The sequenced sample consisted of PBMCs. CDR3 coding DNA: TGTGCCAGCAGCGTAGCTACACAGGGGAACTACGAGCAGTACTTC. This codes for CASSVATQGNYEQYF.